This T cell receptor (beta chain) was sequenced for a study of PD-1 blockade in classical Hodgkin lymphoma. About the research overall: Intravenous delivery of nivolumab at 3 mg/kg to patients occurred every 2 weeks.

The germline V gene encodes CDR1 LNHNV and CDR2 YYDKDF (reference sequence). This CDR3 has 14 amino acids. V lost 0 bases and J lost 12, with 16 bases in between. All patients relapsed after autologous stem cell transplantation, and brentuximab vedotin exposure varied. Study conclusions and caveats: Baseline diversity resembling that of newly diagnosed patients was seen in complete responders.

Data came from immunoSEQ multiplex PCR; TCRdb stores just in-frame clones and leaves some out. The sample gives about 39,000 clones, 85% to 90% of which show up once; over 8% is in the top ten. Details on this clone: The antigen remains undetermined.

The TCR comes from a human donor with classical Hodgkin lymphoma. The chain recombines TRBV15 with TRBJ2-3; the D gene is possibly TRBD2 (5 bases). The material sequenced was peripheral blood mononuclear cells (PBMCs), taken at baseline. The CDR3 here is CATSRDGGWVSQYF. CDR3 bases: TGTGCCACCAGCAGAGATGGCGGGTGGGTCAGCCAGTATTTT.